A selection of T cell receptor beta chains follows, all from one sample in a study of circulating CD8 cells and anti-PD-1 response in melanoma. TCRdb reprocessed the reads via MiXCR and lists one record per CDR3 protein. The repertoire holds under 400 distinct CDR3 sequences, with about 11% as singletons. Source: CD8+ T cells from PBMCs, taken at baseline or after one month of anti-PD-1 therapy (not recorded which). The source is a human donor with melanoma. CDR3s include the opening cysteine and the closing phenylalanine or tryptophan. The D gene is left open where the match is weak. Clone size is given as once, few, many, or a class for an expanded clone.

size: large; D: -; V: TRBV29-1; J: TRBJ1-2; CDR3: CSVVGFLGRTNYGYTF; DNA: TGCAGCGTGGTGGGGTTTTTGGGGAGAACTAACTATGGCTACACCTTC
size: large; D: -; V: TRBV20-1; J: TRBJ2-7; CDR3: CSARDLYGGSYEQYF; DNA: TGCAGTGCTAGAGATCTTTACGGGGGCTCCTACGAGCAGTACTTC
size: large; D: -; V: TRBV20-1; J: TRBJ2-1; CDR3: CSARVSIDEQFF; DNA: TGCAGTGCTAGAGTTAGCATCGATGAGCAGTTCTTC
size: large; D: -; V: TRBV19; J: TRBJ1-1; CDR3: CASSIVHLNSEAFF; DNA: TGTGCCAGTAGTATAGTACACCTGAACAGTGAAGCTTTCTTT
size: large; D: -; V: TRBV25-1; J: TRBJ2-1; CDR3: CASRRLVDEQFF; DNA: TGTGCCAGCCGAAGACTCGTAGACGAGCAGTTCTTC
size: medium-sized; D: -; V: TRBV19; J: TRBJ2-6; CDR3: CASSIALARGANVLTF; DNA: TGTGCCAGTAGTATAGCCCTGGCGCGGGGGGCCAACGTCCTGACTTTC
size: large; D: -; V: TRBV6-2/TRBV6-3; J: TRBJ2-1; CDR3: CASSYEDGYYNEQFF; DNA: TGTGCCAGCAGTTACGAGGACGGGTACTACAATGAGCAGTTCTTC
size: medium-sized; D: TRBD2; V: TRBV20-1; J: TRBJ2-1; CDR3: CSARTGLATGHYNEQFF; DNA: TGCAGTGCTAGAACTGGACTAGCGACGGGGCACTACAATGAGCAGTTCTTC
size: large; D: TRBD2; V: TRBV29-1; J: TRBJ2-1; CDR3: CSVDLSGGIYNEQFF; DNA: TGCAGCGTCGACCTTAGCGGGGGGATCTACAATGAGCAGTTCTTC
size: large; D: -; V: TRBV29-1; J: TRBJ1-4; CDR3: CSTRDNEKLFF; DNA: TGCAGCACCAGGGACAATGAAAAACTGTTTTTT
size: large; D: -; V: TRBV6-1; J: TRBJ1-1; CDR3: CASSESGAATEAFF; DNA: TGTGCCAGCAGTGAATCAGGGGCAGCCACTGAAGCTTTCTTT